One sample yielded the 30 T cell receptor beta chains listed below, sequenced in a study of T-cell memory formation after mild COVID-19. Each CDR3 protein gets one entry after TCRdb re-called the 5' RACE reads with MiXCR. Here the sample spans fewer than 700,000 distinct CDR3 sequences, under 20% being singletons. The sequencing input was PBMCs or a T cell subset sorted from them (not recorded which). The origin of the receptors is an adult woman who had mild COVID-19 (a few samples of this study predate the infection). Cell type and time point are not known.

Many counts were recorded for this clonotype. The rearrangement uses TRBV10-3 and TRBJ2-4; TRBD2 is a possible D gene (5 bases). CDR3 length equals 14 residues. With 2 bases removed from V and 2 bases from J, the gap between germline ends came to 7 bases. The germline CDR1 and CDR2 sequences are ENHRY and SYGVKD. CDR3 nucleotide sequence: TGTGCCATCAGTGAGGGACTCACCAAAAACATTCAGTACTTC. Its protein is CAISEGLTKNIQYF.

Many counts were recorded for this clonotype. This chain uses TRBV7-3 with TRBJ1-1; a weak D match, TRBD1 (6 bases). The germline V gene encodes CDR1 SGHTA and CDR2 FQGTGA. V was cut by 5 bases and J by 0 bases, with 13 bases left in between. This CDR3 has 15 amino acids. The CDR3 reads CASSTTGSMNTEAFF. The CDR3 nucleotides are TGTGCCAGCAGCACGACAGGCAGCATGAACACTGAAGCTTTCTTT.

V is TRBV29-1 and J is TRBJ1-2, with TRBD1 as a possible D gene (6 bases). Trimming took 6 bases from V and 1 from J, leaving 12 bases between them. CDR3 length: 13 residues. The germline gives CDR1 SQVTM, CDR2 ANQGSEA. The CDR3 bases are TGCAGCGTGGTCAGACAGGTTAACTATGGCTACACCTTC. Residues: CSVVRQVNYGYTF.

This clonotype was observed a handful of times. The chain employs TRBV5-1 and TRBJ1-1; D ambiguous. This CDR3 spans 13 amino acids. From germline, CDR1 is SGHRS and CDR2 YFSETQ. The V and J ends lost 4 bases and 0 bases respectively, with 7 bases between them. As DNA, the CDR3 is TGCGCCAGCAGCGCCGCAGTGAACACTGAAGCTTTCTTT. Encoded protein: CASSAAVNTEAFF. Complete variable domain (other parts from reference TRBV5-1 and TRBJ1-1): KAGVTQTPRYLIKTRGQQVTLSCSPISGHRSVSWYQQTPGQGLQFLFEYFSETQRNKGNFPGRFSGRQFSNSRSEMNVSTLELGDSALYLCASSAAVNTEAFFGQGTRLTVV.

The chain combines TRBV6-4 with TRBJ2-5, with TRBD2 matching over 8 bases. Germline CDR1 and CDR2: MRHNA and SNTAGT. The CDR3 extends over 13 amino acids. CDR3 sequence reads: CSPLAEDQETQYF. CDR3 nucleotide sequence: TGTTCGCCACTAGCGGAAGACCAAGAGACCCAGTACTTC.

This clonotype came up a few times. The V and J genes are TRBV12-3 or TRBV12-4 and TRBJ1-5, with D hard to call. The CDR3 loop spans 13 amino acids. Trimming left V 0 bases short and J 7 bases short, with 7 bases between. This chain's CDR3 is CASSLAETQPQHF. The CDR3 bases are TGTGCCAGCAGTTTAGCAGAAACCCAGCCCCAGCATTTT.

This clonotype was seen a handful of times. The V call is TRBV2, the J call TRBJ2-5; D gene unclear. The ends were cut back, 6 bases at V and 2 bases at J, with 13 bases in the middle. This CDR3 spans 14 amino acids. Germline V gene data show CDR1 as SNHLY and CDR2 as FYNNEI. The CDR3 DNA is TGTGCCAGCAGGACTCGAGGCGCACAAGAGACCCAGTACTTC. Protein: CASRTRGAQETQYF.

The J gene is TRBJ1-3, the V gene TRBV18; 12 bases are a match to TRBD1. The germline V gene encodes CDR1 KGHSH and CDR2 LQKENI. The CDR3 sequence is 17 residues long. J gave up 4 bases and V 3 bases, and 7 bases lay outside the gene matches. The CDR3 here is CASSPRDRGPRGNTIYF. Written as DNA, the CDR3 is TGTGCCAGCTCACCGAGGGACAGGGGGCCTCGGGGAAACACCATATATTTT. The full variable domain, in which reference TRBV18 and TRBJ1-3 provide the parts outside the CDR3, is NAGVMQNPRHLVRRRGQEARLRCSPMKGHSHVYWYRQLPEEGLKFMVYLQKENIIDESGMPKERFSAEFPKEGPSILRIQQVVRGDSAAYFCASSPRDRGPRGNTIYFGEGSWLTVV.

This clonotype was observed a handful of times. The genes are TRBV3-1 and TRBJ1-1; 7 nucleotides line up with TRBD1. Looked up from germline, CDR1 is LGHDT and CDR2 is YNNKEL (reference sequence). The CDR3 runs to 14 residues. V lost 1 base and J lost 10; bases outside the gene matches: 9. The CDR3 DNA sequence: TGTGCCAGCAGCCAAGCCGGGACAGCGGTCGGAGCTTTCTTT. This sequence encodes CASSQAGTAVGAFF.

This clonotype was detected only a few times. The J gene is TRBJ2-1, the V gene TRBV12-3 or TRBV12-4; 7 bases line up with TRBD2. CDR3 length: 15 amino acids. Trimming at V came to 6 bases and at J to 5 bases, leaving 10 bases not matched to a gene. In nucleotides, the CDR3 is TGTGCCAGCAGCGAGGTTGGGGGGGTGGACAATGAGCAGTTCTTC. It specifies CASSEVGGVDNEQFF.

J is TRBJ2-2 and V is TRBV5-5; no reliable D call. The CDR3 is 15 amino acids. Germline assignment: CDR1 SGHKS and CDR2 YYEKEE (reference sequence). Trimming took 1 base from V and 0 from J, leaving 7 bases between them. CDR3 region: CASSLTATNTGELFF. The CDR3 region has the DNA TGTGCCAGCAGCTTGACAGCGACGAACACCGGGGAGCTGTTTTTT. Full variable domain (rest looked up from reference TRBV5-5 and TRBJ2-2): DAGVTQSPTHLIKTRGQQVTLRCSPISGHKSVSWYQQVLGQGPQFIFQYYEKEERGRGNFPDRFSARQFPNYSSELNVNALLLGDSALYLCASSLTATNTGELFFGEGSRLTVL.

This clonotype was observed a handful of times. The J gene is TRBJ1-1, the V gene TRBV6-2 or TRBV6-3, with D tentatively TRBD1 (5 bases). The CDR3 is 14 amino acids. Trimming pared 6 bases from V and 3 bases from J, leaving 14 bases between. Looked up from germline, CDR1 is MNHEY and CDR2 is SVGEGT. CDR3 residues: CASRTALRDTEAFF. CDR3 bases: TGTGCCAGCAGAACGGCCCTCAGGGACACTGAAGCTTTCTTT.

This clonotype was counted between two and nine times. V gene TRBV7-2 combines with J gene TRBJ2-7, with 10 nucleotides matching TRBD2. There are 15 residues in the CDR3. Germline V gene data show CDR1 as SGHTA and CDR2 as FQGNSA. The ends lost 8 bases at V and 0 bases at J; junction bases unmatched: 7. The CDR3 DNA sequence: TGTGCCAGCTCCATTAGCGGGGGGAGCTCCTACGAGCAGTACTTC. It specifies CASSISGGSSYEQYF.

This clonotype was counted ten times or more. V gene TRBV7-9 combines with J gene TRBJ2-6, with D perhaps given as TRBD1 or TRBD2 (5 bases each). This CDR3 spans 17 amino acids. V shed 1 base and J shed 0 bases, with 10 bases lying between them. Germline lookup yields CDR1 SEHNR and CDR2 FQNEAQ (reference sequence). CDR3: CASSLVGASSGANVLTF. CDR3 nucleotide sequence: TGTGCCAGCAGCTTAGTCGGGGCTAGCTCTGGGGCCAACGTCCTGACTTTC.

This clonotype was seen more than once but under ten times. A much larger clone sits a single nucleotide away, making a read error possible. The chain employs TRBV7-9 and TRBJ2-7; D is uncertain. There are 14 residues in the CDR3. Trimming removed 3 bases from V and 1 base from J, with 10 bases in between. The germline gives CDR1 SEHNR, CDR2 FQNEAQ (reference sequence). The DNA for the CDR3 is TGTGCCAGCAGCTTTAGTCAGCCTTCCTACGAGCAGTACTTC. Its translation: CASSFSQPSYEQYF.

Here the CDR3 reads CASSRGQGTNYGYTF. Written as DNA, the CDR3 is TGTGCCAGCAGCCGCGGACAGGGGACTAACTATGGCTACACCTTC. This chain joins TRBV3-1 and TRBJ1-2, with 9 bases fitting TRBD1. Germline trimming cut 4 bases from V and 0 bases from J; bases unmatched to any gene: 3. Germline loops: CDR1 LGHDT, CDR2 YNNKEL (reference sequence). This CDR3 is 15 amino acids long.

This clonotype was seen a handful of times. CDR3 protein: CASSTDGSVVSTDTQYF. CDR3 bases: TGTGCCAGCAGCACGGACGGGAGCGTCGTTAGCACAGATACGCAGTATTTT. The rearrangement joins TRBV7-2 to TRBJ2-3; possibly TRBD2 for D (6 bases). Germline V lookup: CDR1 SGHTA, CDR2 FQGNSA. The ends were cut back, 5 bases at V and 0 bases at J, with 18 bases in the middle. CDR3 length: 17 residues.

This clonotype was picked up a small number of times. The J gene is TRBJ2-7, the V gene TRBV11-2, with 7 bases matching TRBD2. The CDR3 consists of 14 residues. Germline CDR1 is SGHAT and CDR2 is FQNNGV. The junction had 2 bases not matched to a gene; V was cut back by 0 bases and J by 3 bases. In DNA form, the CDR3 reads TGTGCCAGCAGCTTAGATCTAGCGGACTACGAGCAGTACTTC. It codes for CASSLDLADYEQYF.

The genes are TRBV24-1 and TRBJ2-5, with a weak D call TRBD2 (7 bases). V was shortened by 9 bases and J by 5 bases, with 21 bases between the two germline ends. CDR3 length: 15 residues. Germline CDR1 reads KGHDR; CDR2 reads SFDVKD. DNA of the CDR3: TGTGCCACCGGAGTTCACGGGGGGCTACTCGAGACCCAGTACTTC. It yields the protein CATGVHGGLLETQYF.

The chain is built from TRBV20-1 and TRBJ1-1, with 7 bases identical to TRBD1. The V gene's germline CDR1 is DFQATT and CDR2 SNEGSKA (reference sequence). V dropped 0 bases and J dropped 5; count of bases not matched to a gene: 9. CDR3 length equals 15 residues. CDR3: CSARDYRGGWTEAFF. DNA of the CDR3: TGCAGTGCTAGAGACTACAGGGGAGGATGGACTGAAGCTTTCTTT.

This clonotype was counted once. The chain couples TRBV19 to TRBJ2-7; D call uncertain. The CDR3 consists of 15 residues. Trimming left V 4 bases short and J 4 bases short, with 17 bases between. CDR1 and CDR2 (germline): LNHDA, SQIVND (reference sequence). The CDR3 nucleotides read TGTGCCAGTAGTACCCCCGGCCGGGTACGGTACGAGCAGTACTTC. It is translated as CASSTPGRVRYEQYF.

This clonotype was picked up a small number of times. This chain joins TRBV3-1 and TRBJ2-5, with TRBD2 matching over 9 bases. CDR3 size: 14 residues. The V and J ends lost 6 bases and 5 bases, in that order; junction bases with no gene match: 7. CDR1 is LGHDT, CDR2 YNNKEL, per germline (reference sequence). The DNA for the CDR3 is TGTGCCAGCAGATATACTAGCGGGCGGGAGACCCAGTACTTC. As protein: CASRYTSGRETQYF.

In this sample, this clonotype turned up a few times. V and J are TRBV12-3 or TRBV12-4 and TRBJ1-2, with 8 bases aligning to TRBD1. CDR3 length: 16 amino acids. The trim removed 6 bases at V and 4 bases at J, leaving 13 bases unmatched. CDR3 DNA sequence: TGTGCCAGCAGCCCGCTAACCCTCAGGGGGCCCTATGGCTACACCTTC. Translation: CASSPLTLRGPYGYTF.

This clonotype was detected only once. This CDR3 reads CASSLGQSLDTQYF. In DNA, the CDR3 is TGTGCCAGCAGTTTGGGACAGTCTTTGGATACGCAGTATTTT. The chain combines TRBV12-3 or TRBV12-4 with TRBJ2-3; 7 nucleotides agree with TRBD1. The length of the CDR3 is 14 residues. Unmatched junction bases numbered 6, after V lost 3 bases and J lost 6 bases.

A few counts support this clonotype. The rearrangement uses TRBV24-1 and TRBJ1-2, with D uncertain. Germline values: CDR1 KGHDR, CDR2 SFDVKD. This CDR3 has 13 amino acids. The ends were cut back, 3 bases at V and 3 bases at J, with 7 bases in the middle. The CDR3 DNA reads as TGTGCCACCAGTGATGGCGCAGACTATGGCTACACCTTC. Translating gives CATSDGADYGYTF.

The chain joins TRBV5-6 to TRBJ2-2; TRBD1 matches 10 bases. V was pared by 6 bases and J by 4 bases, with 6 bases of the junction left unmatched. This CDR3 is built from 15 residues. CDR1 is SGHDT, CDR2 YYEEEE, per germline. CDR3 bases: TGTGCCAGCACCGGGACAGGGGTGGTCACCGGGGAGCTGTTTTTT. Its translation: CASTGTGVVTGELFF.

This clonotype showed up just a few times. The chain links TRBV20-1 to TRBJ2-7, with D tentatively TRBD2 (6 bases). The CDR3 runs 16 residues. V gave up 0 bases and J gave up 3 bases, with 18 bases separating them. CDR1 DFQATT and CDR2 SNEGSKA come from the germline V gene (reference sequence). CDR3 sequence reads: CSARDVWASAYYEQYF. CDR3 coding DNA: TGCAGTGCTAGAGACGTCTGGGCTAGCGCCTACTACGAGCAGTACTTC.

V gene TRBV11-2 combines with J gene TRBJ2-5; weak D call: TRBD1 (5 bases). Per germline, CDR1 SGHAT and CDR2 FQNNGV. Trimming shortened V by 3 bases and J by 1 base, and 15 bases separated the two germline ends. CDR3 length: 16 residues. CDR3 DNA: TGTGCCAGCAGCTTGCCATTTGGCCAGGGCCAAGAGACCCAGTACTTC. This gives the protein CASSLPFGQGQETQYF.

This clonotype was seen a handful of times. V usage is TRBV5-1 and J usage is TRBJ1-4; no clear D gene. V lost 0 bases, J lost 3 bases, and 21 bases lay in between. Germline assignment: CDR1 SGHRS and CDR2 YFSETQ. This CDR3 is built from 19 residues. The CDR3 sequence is CASSLDPPQTSRANEKLFF. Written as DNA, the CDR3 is TGCGCCAGCAGCTTGGACCCCCCACAAACGTCGAGAGCTAATGAAAAACTGTTTTTT. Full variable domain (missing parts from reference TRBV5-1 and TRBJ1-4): KAGVTQTPRYLIKTRGQQVTLSCSPISGHRSVSWYQQTPGQGLQFLFEYFSETQRNKGNFPGRFSGRQFSNSRSEMNVSTLELGDSALYLCASSLDPPQTSRANEKLFFGSGTQLSVL.

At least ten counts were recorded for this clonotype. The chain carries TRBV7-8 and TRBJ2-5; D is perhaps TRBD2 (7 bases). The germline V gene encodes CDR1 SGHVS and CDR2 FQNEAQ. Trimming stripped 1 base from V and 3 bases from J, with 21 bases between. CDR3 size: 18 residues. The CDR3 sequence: CASSLGRVWAGAKETQYF. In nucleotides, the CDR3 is TGTGCCAGCAGCTTAGGACGAGTCTGGGCGGGGGCCAAAGAGACCCAGTACTTC.